The clone carrying this TCR beta chain appeared a single time. The antigen remains unidentified. V was clipped by 3 bases and J by 0 bases, with 9 bases between them. The germline gives CDR1 GTSNPN, CDR2 SVGIG (reference sequence). This CDR3 has 14 amino acids. Clones were sequenced by immunoSEQ multiplex PCR, and TCRdb holds only the in-frame ones, with some missing. The table includes around 74,000 clones, around 81% detected once. The source of the sample is a study of cytomegalovirus exposure and HLA in healthy donors. Study observations and caveats: Among the CMV-associated chains, three were confirmed in vitro as specific for CMV antigens.

Sequenced sample: PBMCs. The rearrangement uses TRBV30 and TRBJ1-3; D may be TRBD1 (5 bases). The receptor comes from a man aged 25-45 years in good health and CMV-seronegative. The CDR3 sequence: CAWRQGSSGNTIYF. The CDR3 DNA sequence: TGTGCCTGGAGGCAGGGTAGCTCTGGAAACACCATATATTTT.